The 26 T cell receptor beta chains below come from one sample, sequenced in a study of regulatory T cells in long-lasting Graves disease. The authors built TCR beta libraries using iRepertoire HTBI primers and Arm-PCR of CDR3 regions. TCRdb used MiXCR to reprocess the multiplex PCR reads, holding one entry per CDR3 protein. The data contain hundreds of thousands of distinct CDR3 sequences, around 15% of them singletons. Noted time point: newly diagnosed GD, antithyroid drugs for less than 3 months. PBMC RNA served as the TCR library source. The sample in question was peripheral blood mononuclear cells (PBMCs), obtained at new diagnosis, from a patient treated with antithyroid drugs. These receptors were collected from a female donor with Graves disease.

This clonotype has only a few counts. Since no conserved phenylalanine or tryptophan closes the CDR3, a read error is the likely cause. This chain joins TRBV27 and TRBJ1-2, with D possibly being TRBD1 (6 bases). Trimming took off 5 bases at V and 3 bases at J, with 10 bases between the two ends. This CDR3 is built from 13 residues. Germline V CDR1 and CDR2: MNHEY, SMNVEV (reference sequence). This CDR3 is CASSQQGYYGYTS. CDR3 DNA sequence: TGTGCCAGCAGTCAACAGGGCTACTATGGCTACACCTCC.

In its sample, this clonotype was seen many times. V is TRBV7-9 and J is TRBJ2-6; TRBD1 or TRBD2 may be the D gene (5 bases each). Trimming took 1 base from V and 1 from J, leaving 11 bases between them. Germline V CDR1 and CDR2: SEHNR, FQNEAQ (reference sequence). This CDR3 contains 17 residues. The DNA of the CDR3 is TGTGCCAGCAGCTTAGGGGCAGGGACGTCTGGGGCCAACGTCCTGACTTTC. The encoded protein is CASSLGAGTSGANVLTF.

This chain connects TRBV5-4 to TRBJ1-2; D gene unclear. Germline V lookup: CDR1 SGHNT, CDR2 YYREEE (reference sequence). CDR3 size: 14 residues. The V end lost 5 bases, the J end lost 2 bases, and 13 bases lay between the germline ends. The chain's CDR3 is CASRGLSGNYGYTF. CDR3 sequence (DNA): TGTGCCAGCAGGGGCTTGTCAGGCAACTATGGCTACACCTTC. The variable domain in full, with the rest retrieved from reference TRBV5-4 and TRBJ1-2, is ETGVTQSPTHLIKTRGQQVTLRCSSQSGHNTVSWYQQALGQGPQFIFQYYREEENGRGNFPPRFSGLQFPNYSSELNVNALELDDSALYLCASRGLSGNYGYTFGSGTRLTVV.

At least ten counts were recorded for this clonotype. The genes are TRBV12-3 or TRBV12-4 and TRBJ1-1, with a tentative D call TRBD1 (6 bases). CDR3 length: 13 residues. V was clipped by 5 bases and J by 7 bases, with 14 bases between them. The CDR3 nucleotides are TGTGCCAGCAGTCCTACCGGACAGCTTGAAGCTTTCTTT. Amino acid sequence: CASSPTGQLEAFF.

This clonotype occurred a few times. The chain employs TRBV6-9 and TRBJ1-1; TRBD1 might be the D (5 bases). CDR1 is MNHGY and CDR2 is SVAAGI in the germline V gene. This CDR3 has 15 residues. V was pared by 3 bases and J by 7 bases, with 18 bases between. For the CDR3, the DNA is TGTGCCAGCAGTTACACAGACAGAAGCGGAGGTGAAGCTTTCTTT. Encoded protein: CASSYTDRSGGEAFF.

This clonotype was detected ten times or more. The gene calls are TRBV11-2 and TRBJ2-1; 10 bases fit TRBD2. Germline CDR1 is SGHAT and CDR2 is FQNNGV. V was pared by 4 bases and J by 1 base, with 4 bases of the junction left unmatched. This CDR3 contains 16 residues. CDR3 residues: CASSSVSGGSYNEQFF. The CDR3 DNA reads TGTGCCAGCAGCTCGGTTAGCGGGGGGTCCTACAATGAGCAGTTCTTC.

Worth noting for this clonotype: The junction and the germline gene differ at one end; a read error may be behind it. This chain links TRBV7-9 with TRBJ2-1, with TRBD2 matching over 10 bases. There are 16 residues in the CDR3. Germline V gene lookup returns CDR1 SEHNR and CDR2 FQNEAQ (reference sequence). CDR3 residues: CTSSLFASGSNNEQFF. Here the CDR3 DNA reads TGTACCAGCAGCTTATTCGCTAGCGGGAGCAATAATGAGCAGTTCTTC.

The table lists this clonotype with many counts. The gene calls are TRBV11-2 and TRBJ2-4; 8 bases align to TRBD2. Germline CDR1 and CDR2: SGHAT and FQNNGV. The CDR3 has 14 amino acids. V shed 1 base, J shed 11 bases, and the junction held 7 bases outside the gene matches. The CDR3 nucleotides are TGTGCCAGCAGCTTAGCCCAGGGACTAGTCGTTCAGTACTTC. This codes for CASSLAQGLVVQYF.

This clonotype was seen many times. The J gene is TRBJ2-7, the V gene TRBV6-2 or TRBV6-3; no definite D call. Trimming took off 3 bases at V and 0 bases at J, with 9 bases between the two ends. The CDR3 consists of 14 residues. Germline V gene data show CDR1 as MNHEY and CDR2 as SVGEGT. CDR3 coding DNA: TGTGCCAGCAGTTATAAGGGTTTCTCCTACGAGCAGTACTTC. It yields the protein CASSYKGFSYEQYF.

This clonotype appeared a few times. A much larger clone lies one base from this, so it may be a read error. The CDR3 loop is CASSPSLVGTGDTEAFF. The CDR3 region has the DNA TGTGCCAGCAGCCCATCGTTGGTCGGGACAGGGGACACTGAAGCTTTCTTT. The V and J genes are TRBV3-1 and TRBJ1-1; 10 bases are shared with TRBD1. Germline CDR1 LGHDT, CDR2 YNNKEL (reference sequence). The CDR3 has 17 amino acids. The trim removed 4 bases at V and 3 bases at J, leaving 11 bases unmatched.

In this sample, this clonotype turned up many times. The J gene is TRBJ1-1, the V gene TRBV5-1; D remains ambiguous. Germline CDR1 SGHRS, CDR2 YFSETQ. With 4 bases removed from V and 0 bases from J, the gap between germline ends came to 10 bases. The CDR3 spans 14 residues. The CDR3 region is CASSVRQVNTEAFF. DNA of the CDR3: TGCGCCAGCAGCGTAAGACAAGTGAACACTGAAGCTTTCTTT. Variable domain in full (rest from reference TRBV5-1 and TRBJ1-1): KAGVTQTPRYLIKTRGQQVTLSCSPISGHRSVSWYQQTPGQGLQFLFEYFSETQRNKGNFPGRFSGRQFSNSRSEMNVSTLELGDSALYLCASSVRQVNTEAFFGQGTRLTVV.

This clonotype was detected ten times or more. V and J are TRBV11-2 and TRBJ1-2, with a tentative D call TRBD1 (5 bases). Germline V CDR1 and CDR2: SGHAT, FQNNGV. This CDR3 contains 15 residues. V lost 1 base to trimming and J lost 6 bases, with 15 bases between them. CDR3 sequence: CASSLAGAPIDGYTF. CDR3 nucleotide sequence: TGTGCCAGCAGCTTAGCTGGGGCACCTATTGATGGCTACACCTTC.

This clonotype was found many times. This chain uses TRBV7-9 with TRBJ2-3; a weak D match, TRBD1 (6 bases). This CDR3 has 16 amino acids. V was shortened by 7 bases and J by 0 bases, with 17 bases between the two germline ends. The germline V gene encodes CDR1 SEHNR and CDR2 FQNEAQ (reference sequence). CDR3 amino acids: CASTNGQRTSTDTQYF. The DNA of the CDR3 is TGTGCCAGCACCAATGGACAGCGGACTAGCACAGATACGCAGTATTTT.

This clonotype was seen ten or more times. The chain has TRBV10-3 and TRBJ2-3, with 9 positions matching TRBD2. V lost 7 bases to trimming and J lost 5 bases; unmatched junction nucleotides: 10. The CDR3 is made up of 15 amino acids. Germline V gene lookup returns CDR1 ENHRY and CDR2 SYGVKD. The DNA for the CDR3 is TGTGCCATCAAGTCAGCTAGCGGGGAGGTAGATACGCAGTATTTT. Translated: CAIKSASGEVDTQYF.

In this sample, this clonotype turned up many times. The genes are TRBV2 and TRBJ1-1; tentatively, D is TRBD1 (6 bases). CDR1 is SNHLY, CDR2 FYNNEI, per germline. Deletions cut 6 bases from V and 5 bases from J, with 19 bases between. The CDR3 has 15 amino acids. This CDR3 is CASSPEGGRGTEAFF. CDR3 nucleotide sequence: TGTGCCAGCAGCCCCGAGGGGGGGCGCGGGACTGAAGCTTTCTTT.

This clonotype was counted many times. The chain has TRBV28 and TRBJ2-2, with TRBD1 as a possible D gene (6 bases). The CDR3 covers 13 residues. The V gene lost 6 bases and the J gene lost 3 bases, with 8 bases spanning the gap. The V gene's germline CDR1 is MDHEN and CDR2 SYDVKM. CDR3 in DNA: TGTGCCAGCAGACGGACAGACACCGGGGAGCTGTTTTTT. Residues: CASRRTDTGELFF.

Comments on this clonotype: One base away lies a much larger clone, so this may be a sequencing read error. This CDR3 reads CASSFSAGGAYEQYF. The DNA for the CDR3 is TGTGCCAGCAGTTTTTCAGCGGGAGGGGCTTACGAGCAGTACTTC. The chain uses TRBV28 and TRBJ2-7; 10 nucleotides match TRBD2. The CDR3 loop spans 15 amino acids. From germline, CDR1 is MDHEN and CDR2 SYDVKM. V lost 3 bases, J lost 4 bases, and 6 bases stayed unmatched.

This clonotype was seen at least ten times. The chain has TRBV6-1 and TRBJ2-1, with D perhaps TRBD1 or TRBD2 (5 bases each). Trimming removed 7 bases at V and 0 bases at J, with 19 bases between. The CDR3 length is 17 residues. Germline CDR1 and CDR2: MNHNS and SASEGT. CDR3 protein: CASTPRGGSRSYNEQFF. The CDR3 coding sequence is TGTGCCAGCACCCCCCGGGGCGGGTCACGCTCCTACAATGAGCAGTTCTTC.

This clonotype came up many times. J is TRBJ1-1 and V is TRBV7-9, with D perhaps matching TRBD1 (5 bases). Trimming stripped 10 bases from V and 1 base from J, with 10 bases between. Germline V gives CDR1 SEHNR, CDR2 FQNEAQ (reference sequence). CDR3 length: 12 amino acids. This CDR3 reads CATNGGNTEAFF. The CDR3, as DNA: TGTGCCACCAATGGGGGGAACACTGAAGCTTTCTTT.

This clonotype was found many times. V gene TRBV7-2 combines with J gene TRBJ1-1, with a tentative D call TRBD1 (5 bases). CDR1 and CDR2 from the germline V gene are SGHTA and FQGNSA. CDR3 length: 18 amino acids. V was cut by 6 bases and J by 0 bases, with 23 bases left in between. This CDR3 reads CASRGPLSLRPLNTEAFF. The CDR3 DNA reads TGTGCCAGCAGGGGACCACTTAGCCTTCGGCCATTGAACACTGAAGCTTTCTTT.

The chain recombines TRBV5-4 with TRBJ1-2; 8 bases fit TRBD1. This CDR3 spans 16 amino acids. With V trimmed by 3 bases and J by 7 bases, 14 bases remained unmatched. CDR1 is SGHNT, CDR2 YYREEE, per germline (reference sequence). The CDR3 DNA reads as TGTGCCAGCAGCTCCAAGGACAGGGAGGATATGGGTGGCTACACCTTC. Amino acid sequence: CASSSKDREDMGGYTF.

This clonotype was counted ten times or more. V and J are TRBV12-3 or TRBV12-4 and TRBJ1-4; 7 nucleotides line up with TRBD1. V shed 5 bases and J 5 bases; nucleotides not matched to a gene: 5. The CDR3 runs to 14 residues. This CDR3 is CASSPSGQNEKLFF. For the CDR3, the DNA is TGTGCCAGCAGTCCATCGGGACAGAATGAAAAACTGTTTTTT.

This clonotype was picked up a small number of times. This rearrangement joins TRBV3-1 to TRBJ1-1; D is perhaps TRBD1 (6 bases). This CDR3 contains 14 residues. CDR1 LGHDT and CDR2 YNNKEL come from the germline V gene (reference sequence). The germline V and J ends were trimmed by 0 bases and 8 bases, with 13 bases remaining between them. The CDR3 sequence is CASSQDSTGPEAFF. The CDR3 nucleotides are TGTGCCAGCAGCCAAGACAGTACAGGGCCCGAAGCTTTCTTT.

This clonotype was recorded many times. The CDR3 sequence is CATSRDAHAGTQYF. As DNA, the CDR3 is TGTGCCACCAGCAGAGATGCCCACGCAGGGACCCAGTACTTC. This chain joins TRBV15 and TRBJ2-5, with D hard to call. Trimming took off 0 bases at V and 7 bases at J, with 12 bases between the two ends. The length of the CDR3 is 14 residues. Germline V gene lookup returns CDR1 LNHNV and CDR2 YYDKDF (reference sequence).

This clonotype has a count of ten or more. This sequence joins TRBV7-3 and TRBJ2-2; possibly TRBD1 for D (6 bases). CDR1 SGHTA and CDR2 FQGTGA come from the germline V gene. CDR3 size: 17 residues. V was pared by 3 bases and J by 8 bases, with 22 bases between. The CDR3, as DNA: TGTGCCAGCAGCTTTCCACAACAGGGACGGGCCTTAGGGGAGCTGTTTTTT. Translated, it gives CASSFPQQGRALGELFF.

At least ten counts were recorded for this clonotype. The chain has TRBV27 and TRBJ1-4; 9 nucleotides align to TRBD1. This CDR3 region has 14 residues. Germline V gene lookup returns CDR1 MNHEY and CDR2 SMNVEV (reference sequence). With V trimmed by 4 bases and J by 7 bases, 4 bases remained unmatched. The CDR3 loop reads CASSSGTGFEKLFF. The CDR3, as DNA: TGTGCCAGCAGTTCCGGGACAGGGTTTGAAAAACTGTTTTTT.